These 12 T cell receptor beta chains were sequenced from one sample in a study of cytomegalovirus exposure and HLA in healthy donors. The PCR employed 60 Vbeta primers together with 13 Jbeta primers. Assay: immunoSEQ multiplex PCR; the TCRdb copy retains only in-frame clones and omits some. This sample yields about 200,000 clones, of which around 75% are seen a single time; 0.35% to 0.5% belongs to the top ten. Sample: PBMCs. The source is a male donor in good health and CMV-seropositive.

The chain employs TRBV7-6 and TRBJ2-5; 11 bases line up with TRBD2. CDR3 size: 15 residues. The J segment lost 2 bases and the V segment lost 5 bases, leaving 4 bases of the junction unmatched. From germline, CDR1 is SGHVS and CDR2 FNYEAQ. As DNA, the CDR3 is TGTGCCAGCAGCGTACTAGCGGGGGTACAAGAGACCCAGTACTTC. As protein: CASSVLAGVQETQYF.

This clone appeared a few times. V is TRBV7-2 and J is TRBJ2-2; 9 nucleotides match TRBD1. The V gene's germline CDR1 is SGHTA and CDR2 FQGNSA. CDR3 length equals 15 residues. V lost 1 base and J lost 7; bases outside the gene matches: 4. CDR3 loop: CASSLGTGEYGELFF. CDR3 nucleotide sequence: TGTGCCAGCAGCTTAGGGACAGGGGAATACGGGGAGCTGTTTTTT.

The chain links TRBV7-9 to TRBJ2-5; D is unclear. The J call could be wrong; TRBJ2-7 is a better fit for the DNA end. The CDR3 spans 14 residues. Germline V gene sequence: CDR1 SEHNR, CDR2 FQNEAQ (reference sequence). CDR3 residues: CASSLGGRSYEQYF. The CDR3 nucleotides read TGTGCCAGCAGCTTAGGTGGTCGCTCCTACGAGCAGTACTTC.

V is TRBV9 and J is TRBJ2-1, with 9 bases that match TRBD2. The CDR3 covers 19 residues. Germline CDR1 and CDR2: SGDLS and YYNGEE. After removal of 3 bases from V and 0 bases from J, the junction contained 13 bases not matched to a gene. CDR3 protein: CASSANTGTSPYSYNEQFF. The CDR3 nucleotides read TGTGCCAGCAGCGCAAACACCGGGACTAGCCCTTACTCCTACAATGAGCAGTTCTTC.

This chain connects TRBV29-1 to TRBJ2-7; TRBD1 might be the D (7 bases). The CDR3 length is 14 residues. Deletions cut 1 base from V and 2 bases from J, with 12 bases between. CDR1 and CDR2 (germline): SQVTM, ANQGSEA. The CDR3 region is CSVEAGGRPYEQYF. The CDR3 DNA reads TGCAGCGTTGAAGCAGGGGGGCGGCCCTACGAGCAGTACTTC.

This clone occurred a few times. The chain recombines TRBV6-5 with TRBJ2-2; tentative D call: TRBD1 (6 bases). The CDR3 runs 15 residues. The germline gives CDR1 MNHEY, CDR2 SVGAGI. With 4 bases removed from V and 5 bases from J, the gap between germline ends came to 14 bases. CDR3 residues: CASSSPGRGTGELFF. The CDR3 DNA reads TGTGCCAGCAGTTCCCCGGGAAGGGGGACCGGGGAGCTGTTTTTT.

J is TRBJ2-5 and V is TRBV6-1, with a possible D match to TRBD1 (6 bases). Germline assignment: CDR1 MNHNS and CDR2 SASEGT. There are 13 residues in the CDR3. The V end lost 7 bases, the J end lost 1 base, and 10 bases lay between the germline ends. CDR3 amino acids: CASTGTPQETQYF. The CDR3 nucleotides are TGTGCCAGCACCGGGACACCCCAAGAGACCCAGTACTTC.

J is TRBJ1-1 and V is TRBV9; 11 bases match TRBD1. The germline CDR1 and CDR2 sequences are SGDLS and YYNGEE. The ends lost 3 bases at V and 1 base at J; junction bases unmatched: 2. The CDR3 spans 15 residues. CDR3 protein: CASSGGQGANTEAFF. The CDR3 DNA follows: TGTGCCAGCAGCGGAGGACAGGGGGCGAACACTGAAGCTTTCTTT.

The V gene is TRBV30, the J gene TRBJ1-5, with D possibly being TRBD1 (6 bases). CDR3 length: 13 residues. The V gene's germline CDR1 is GTSNPN and CDR2 SVGIG (reference sequence). V dropped 1 base and J dropped 7 bases, with 11 bases sitting between them. CDR3 bases: TGTGCCTGGAGTGACAGGGTGGGACAGCCCCAGCATTTT. It codes for CAWSDRVGQPQHF.

The rearrangement uses TRBV28 and TRBJ2-5; 12 nucleotides align to TRBD2. J gave up 3 bases and V 5 bases, and 7 bases lay outside the gene matches. The CDR3 is made up of 16 amino acids. Germline V gene lookup returns CDR1 MDHEN and CDR2 SYDVKM. The CDR3 protein is CASSGLAGGKKETQYF. The CDR3 bases are TGTGCCAGCAGTGGTCTAGCGGGGGGGAAAAAAGAGACCCAGTACTTC.

This chain joins TRBV18 and TRBJ2-3; tentative D call: TRBD2 (6 bases). CDR1 and CDR2 (germline): KGHSH, LQKENI. V dropped 3 bases and J dropped 2 bases, with 18 bases sitting between them. The CDR3 consists of 17 residues. CDR3 in amino acids: CASSPLGGRGVTDTQYF. DNA for the CDR3: TGTGCCAGCTCACCGTTGGGGGGAAGAGGCGTCACAGATACGCAGTATTTT.

Of note for this clone: This sample includes further DNA sequences coding for the same CDR3. The rearrangement links TRBV5-4 to TRBJ2-7; TRBD1 matches 12 bases. V gave up 2 bases and J gave up 4 bases; unmatched junction bases: 4. The germline V gene has CDR1 SGHNT and CDR2 YYREEE (reference sequence). The CDR3 is made up of 15 amino acids. The CDR3 loop reads CASSLAGQGAYEQYF. CDR3 sequence (DNA): TGTGCCAGCAGCTTAGCGGGACAGGGGGCGTACGAGCAGTACTTC.